The 25 T cell receptor beta chains presented below share a single source sample, sequenced in a study of Ad26.COV2.S vaccination and SARS-CoV-2 variants. TCRdb's table, derived via immunoSEQ multiplex PCR, lists solely in-frame clones and lacks some. The repertoire holds roughly 680,000 clones, with roughly 90% as singletons. As for treatment: some 19 received Ad26.COV2.S at low or high dose, single or two shots; 5 received placebo; per-sample allocation not given. Samples were taken on day 63 after the first vaccine or placebo injection. Material: peripheral blood, obtained in a trial of Ad26.COV2.S vaccine versus placebo. These receptors were obtained from a person between 18 and 65 years old who received the Ad26.COV2.S COVID-19 vaccine or a placebo.

V usage is TRBV6-5 and J usage is TRBJ2-7; D is perhaps TRBD1 (5 bases). Germline CDR1 and CDR2: MNHEY and SVGAGI. V lost 0 bases and J lost 4, with 10 bases in between. The CDR3 is made up of 14 amino acids. CDR3 nucleotide sequence: TGTGCCAGCAGTTACTCGCAGGGCGGTTACGAGCAGTACTTC. It codes for CASSYSQGGYEQYF.

The J gene is TRBJ2-7, the V gene TRBV11-2; maybe TRBD1 (5 bases). Germline lookup yields CDR1 SGHAT and CDR2 FQNNGV. This CDR3 region has 14 residues. Trimming removed 2 bases from V and 2 bases from J, with 10 bases in between. CDR3 DNA: TGTGCCAGCAGCTTACTCCAGGGAACCTACGAGCAGTACTTC. Translated, it gives CASSLLQGTYEQYF. Full variable domain (remainder filled in from reference TRBV11-2 and TRBJ2-7): EAGVAQSPRYKIIEKRQSVAFWCNPISGHATLYWYQQILGQGPKLLIQFQNNGVVDDSQLPKDRFSAERLKGVDSTLKIQPAKLEDSAVYLCASSLLQGTYEQYFGPGTRLTVT.

The chain couples TRBV27 to TRBJ2-7; TRBD1 matches at 9 bases. Trimming cost V 6 bases and J 7 bases; bases outside gene matches: 10. The germline CDR1 and CDR2 sequences are MNHEY and SMNVEV (reference sequence). The CDR3 is 14 residues long. The CDR3 DNA is TGTGCCAGCAGCCTCGGGACAGGGCTTGCGGAGCAGTACTTC. This gives the protein CASSLGTGLAEQYF.

The chain uses TRBV6-4 and TRBJ1-5; 7 positions agree with TRBD1. The CDR3 has 14 amino acids. CDR1 is MRHNA, CDR2 SNTAGT, per germline. J was trimmed by 2 bases and V by 4 bases; bases with no gene match: 2. The CDR3 spells CASSAQGGNQPQHF. CDR3 DNA sequence: TGTGCCAGCAGTGCCCAGGGGGGCAATCAGCCCCAGCATTTT.

Concerning this clone itself: The sample holds other DNA sequences that translate to the same CDR3. This chain joins TRBV30 and TRBJ1-6, with D uncertain. The ends were cut back, 1 base at V and 4 bases at J, with 5 bases in the middle. The CDR3 spans 13 residues. Germline CDR1 and CDR2: GTSNPN and SVGIG (reference sequence). The CDR3 protein is CAWSGSYNSPLHF. CDR3 in DNA: TGTGCCTGGAGTGGCAGTTATAATTCACCCCTCCACTTT.

This chain joins TRBV6-6 and TRBJ1-5; 10 nucleotides align to TRBD1. This CDR3 is 16 amino acids long. Germline lookup yields CDR1 MNHNY and CDR2 SVGAGI (reference sequence). The ends lost 4 bases at V and 7 bases at J; junction bases unmatched: 10. The CDR3 DNA sequence: TGTGCCAGCAGTTCCGATTGGGGGACAGGGGCGCAGCCCCAGCATTTT. Its translation: CASSSDWGTGAQPQHF.

The rearrangement uses TRBV29-1 and TRBJ2-7; D gene ambiguous. CDR1 is SQVTM and CDR2 is ANQGSEA in the germline V gene. The V end lost 7 bases, the J end lost 3 bases, and 13 bases lay between the germline ends. This CDR3 spans 12 amino acids. The CDR3 protein is CSARENGYEQYF. As DNA, the CDR3 is TGCAGCGCCCGCGAAAATGGCTACGAGCAGTACTTC.

This clone appeared a single time. The V call is TRBV30, the J call TRBJ2-2, with 9 positions matching TRBD2. Germline CDR1 reads GTSNPN; CDR2 reads SVGIG (reference sequence). CDR3 length: 14 amino acids. Losses at the gene ends were 5 bases for V and 4 bases for J; bases not matched to a gene: 5. The CDR3 DNA reads TGTGCCTGGTCCCGACTAGCGGCCACCGGGGAGCTGTTTTTT. Residues: CAWSRLAATGELFF.

The chain combines TRBV9 with TRBJ2-6; 9 bases agree with TRBD1. The CDR3 runs 18 residues. J gave up 0 bases and V 0 bases, and 4 bases lay outside the gene matches. The germline gives CDR1 SGDLS, CDR2 YYNGEE. The CDR3 nucleotides are TGTGCCAGCAGCGTAGGGGACAGGGTTGTCTCTGGGGCCAACGTCCTGACTTTC. Protein product: CASSVGDRVVSGANVLTF.

The V gene is TRBV3-1 (or the pseudogene TRBV3-2), the J gene TRBJ2-1; D gene uncertain. The CDR3 contains 13 residues. The V end was cut by 0 bases, the J end by 6 bases, with 6 bases between. Germline lookup yields CDR1 LGHDT and CDR2 YNNKEL (reference sequence). The CDR3 DNA follows: TGTGCCAGCAGCCAAGAGGGTCGCAATGAGCAGTTCTTC. This codes for CASSQEGRNEQFF.

This clone was seen just once. Other DNA sequences in this sample translate to the same CDR3. The genes are TRBV7-9 and TRBJ2-3; D ambiguous. This CDR3 comprises 15 residues. The germline V gene encodes CDR1 SEHNR and CDR2 FQNEAQ (reference sequence). The germline V and J ends were trimmed by 3 bases and 1 base, with 11 bases remaining between them. This chain's CDR3 is CASSLRGPGTDTQYF. The CDR3 DNA reads TGTGCCAGCAGCTTGAGAGGTCCGGGCACAGATACGCAGTATTTT.

The rearrangement links TRBV24-1 to TRBJ2-2; D ambiguous. The CDR3 loop spans 11 amino acids. The germline V gene encodes CDR1 KGHDR and CDR2 SFDVKD. This CDR3 reads CASSNTGELFF. The CDR3 DNA follows: TGTGCGTCCTCGAACACCGGGGAGCTGTTTTTT.

V gene TRBV7-9 combines with J gene TRBJ2-2, with a weak D call TRBD1 (5 bases). Germline-derived CDR1 and CDR2 are SEHNR and FQNEAQ (reference sequence). CDR3 length: 15 amino acids. The V end lost 4 bases, the J end lost 4 bases, and 13 bases lay between the germline ends. CDR3 sequence reads: CASSSEAGRTGELFF. In DNA form, the CDR3 reads TGTGCCAGCAGCTCCGAGGCAGGGCGCACCGGGGAGCTGTTTTTT.

This rearrangement joins TRBV5-5 to TRBJ2-2; no clear D. The CDR3 is 14 residues long. Germline V gene lookup returns CDR1 SGHKS and CDR2 YYEKEE (reference sequence). V lost 1 base and J lost 2, with 6 bases in between. The CDR3 nucleotides read TGTGCCAGCAGCTTGTGGAGTAACACCGGGGAGCTGTTTTTT. Protein product: CASSLWSNTGELFF.

J is TRBJ2-1 and V is TRBV6-5; D might be TRBD1 (6 bases). The CDR3 contains 13 residues. The germline V gene encodes CDR1 MNHEY and CDR2 SVGAGI. Trimming shortened V by 10 bases and J by 0 bases, and 10 bases separated the two germline ends. The CDR3 is CATRGTSYNEQFF. CDR3 in DNA: TGTGCCACTAGGGGGACCTCCTACAATGAGCAGTTCTTC.

The rearrangement uses TRBV7-9 and TRBJ1-1; no reliable D call. V lost 5 bases and J lost 8, with 9 bases in between. The germline V gene has CDR1 SEHNR and CDR2 FQNEAQ (reference sequence). The CDR3 has 11 amino acids. The CDR3 loop is CASSPRTEAFF. For the CDR3, the DNA is TGTGCCAGCAGCCCTAGGACGGAAGCTTTCTTT.

The rearrangement uses TRBV21-1 and TRBJ2-7. TRBV21-1 is deemed a pseudogene. This CDR3 spans 19 amino acids. The CDR3 DNA is TGTGCCAGCAGCAAAGGCCCTCGGGGCCAGCAGGCCGCAGCCTACGAGCAGTACTTC. It yields the protein CASSKGPRGQQAAAYEQYF.

J is TRBJ2-1 and V is TRBV19; TRBD2 matches 12 bases. V lost 6 bases and J lost 7; bases outside the gene matches: 7. CDR3 length: 15 residues. Germline V gene sequence: CDR1 LNHDA, CDR2 SQIVND (reference sequence). CDR3 sequence: CASRTSGSPVNEQFF. For the CDR3, the DNA is TGTGCCAGTAGGACTAGCGGGAGCCCAGTAAATGAGCAGTTCTTC.

The chain uses TRBV19 and TRBJ2-1, with 7 bases matching TRBD2. The V segment lost 3 bases and the J segment 0 bases; nucleotides outside the gene matches: 11. CDR1 is LNHDA, CDR2 SQIVND, per germline (reference sequence). This CDR3 region has 18 residues. The DNA for the CDR3 is TGTGCCAGTAGTATTTCTCGCGGGGGAACCCGCTCCTACAATGAGCAGTTCTTC. This encodes CASSISRGGTRSYNEQFF.

This sequence joins TRBV27 and TRBJ2-1; D unclear. Trimming took 2 bases from V and 6 from J, leaving 8 bases between them. From germline, CDR1 is MNHEY and CDR2 SMNVEV (reference sequence). The CDR3 totals 13 residues. The CDR3 region is CASSLDPGNEQFF. The CDR3 DNA reads TGTGCCAGCAGTTTAGATCCTGGCAATGAGCAGTTCTTC.

The chain employs TRBV19 and TRBJ1-1; D not resolved. V dropped 10 bases and J dropped 3 bases, with 9 bases sitting between them. Germline CDR1 reads LNHDA; CDR2 reads SQIVND (reference sequence). The CDR3 contains 11 residues. CDR3 nucleotides: TGTGCCACGAGGAGGTACACTGAAGCTTTCTTT. It specifies CATRRYTEAFF.

The chain uses TRBV11-2 and TRBJ2-7, with D possibly being TRBD1 or TRBD2 (5 bases each). Trimming left V 5 bases short and J 0 bases short, with 11 bases between. Germline loops: CDR1 SGHAT, CDR2 FQNNGV. CDR3 length: 14 residues. This chain's CDR3 is CASSGMGTSYEQYF. CDR3 DNA: TGTGCCAGCAGCGGGATGGGGACCTCCTACGAGCAGTACTTC.

A remark on this clone: In the same sample, other DNA sequences code for this CDR3. V and J are TRBV29-1 and TRBJ1-1; D possibly corresponds to TRBD1 (5 bases). V lost 3 bases, J lost 4 bases, and 9 bases lay in between. The germline V gene has CDR1 SQVTM and CDR2 ANQGSEA. This CDR3 region has 12 residues. CDR3 DNA: TGCAGCGTTGACCGGGACGGCACTGAAGCTTTCTTT. Translated: CSVDRDGTEAFF.

This clone has only one observation. The CDR3 DNA is TGTGCCAGCAGCCTGTTGTACACCGGGGAGCTGTTTTTT. Amino acids: CASSLLYTGELFF. The chain couples TRBV7-6 to TRBJ2-2; no clear D. Germline loops: CDR1 SGHVS, CDR2 FNYEAQ. V was clipped by 5 bases and J by 3 bases, with 7 bases between them. This CDR3 comprises 13 residues.

The rearrangement joins TRBV7-6 to TRBJ1-2; D call uncertain. Germline loops: CDR1 SGHVS, CDR2 FNYEAQ. The CDR3 is 13 residues long. V was shortened by 3 bases and J by 7 bases, with 12 bases between the two germline ends. The CDR3 DNA is TGTGCCAGCAGCTTTGGTCCTTTTGGTGGCTACACCTTC. Protein product: CASSFGPFGGYTF.